The clone carrying this T cell receptor (beta chain) came up once. Generated by immunoSEQ multiplex PCR, the TCRdb table keeps only in-frame clones and is missing some. The sample lists 90,000 to 100,000 clones; about 95% were seen once. The data were obtained in a study of technical replicates of blood from several donors. The V segment lost 3 bases and the J segment 2 bases; nucleotides outside the gene matches: 3. Germline CDR1 reads LNHDA; CDR2 reads SQIVND (reference sequence). CDR3 length: 14 residues. The chain carries TRBV19 and TRBJ2-7; 8 bases are shared with TRBD1. Material: T cells isolated from PBMCs. The TCR was taken from a human donor in good health. The chain's CDR3 is CASSMRTGTYEQYF. The CDR3 nucleotides are TGTGCCAGTAGTATGAGGACAGGGACCTACGAGCAGTACTTC.